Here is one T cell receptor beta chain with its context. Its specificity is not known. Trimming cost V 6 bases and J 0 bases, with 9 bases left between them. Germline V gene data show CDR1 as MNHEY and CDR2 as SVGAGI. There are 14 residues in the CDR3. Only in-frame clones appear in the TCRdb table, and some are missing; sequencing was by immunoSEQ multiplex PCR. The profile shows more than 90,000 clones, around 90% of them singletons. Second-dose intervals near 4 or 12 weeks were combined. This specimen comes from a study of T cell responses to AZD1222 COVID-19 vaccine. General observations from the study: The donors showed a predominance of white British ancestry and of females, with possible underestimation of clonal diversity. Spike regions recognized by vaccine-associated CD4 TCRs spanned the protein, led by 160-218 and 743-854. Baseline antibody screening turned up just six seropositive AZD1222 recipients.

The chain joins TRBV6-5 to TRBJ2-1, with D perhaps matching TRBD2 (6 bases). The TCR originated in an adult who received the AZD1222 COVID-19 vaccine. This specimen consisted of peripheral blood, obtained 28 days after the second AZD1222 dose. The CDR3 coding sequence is TGTGCCAGCAGCCCGACTAGCTCCTACAATGAGCAGTTCTTC. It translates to CASSPTSSYNEQFF.